This T cell receptor (beta chain) was captured by sequencing in a study of human T cells and chemical hapten exposure. Study context: There were weekly diphenylcyclopropenone doses to the scalp for patients throughout the roughly 25-week study.

Germline values: CDR1 MNHEY, CDR2 SMNVEV (reference sequence). There are 15 residues in the CDR3. J gave up 3 bases and V 4 bases, and 5 bases lay outside the gene matches. Study findings and constraints: Versus controls, expanded TCRs had significantly more large CDR3 similarity clusters.

Regarding time point: patch test 2, 6 weeks after DPC sensitization. Treatment reported: therapeutic diphenylcyclopropenone sensitization with weekly scalp DPC. This clonotype was counted many times. Its antigen is undetermined. TCRdb re-analysed the RACE reads in MiXCR, keeping a single row per CDR3 protein. This table has roughly 96,000 distinct CDR3 sequences, 9.3% appearing once. The J gene is TRBJ2-2, the V gene TRBV27; 7 nucleotides align to TRBD1. The receptor comes from a woman aged 40 to 50 with alopecia areata. Some clones in this sample may be carry-over from other donors' samples. The sequences come from whole blood, collected in connection with sensitization to the hapten diphenylcyclopropenone (DPC). CDR3 bases: TGTGCCAGCAGTTCTACCACAGGGGACACCGGGGAGCTGTTTTTT. Its translation is CASSSTTGDTGELFF.